A single sample is the source of the 31 T cell receptor beta chains below, sequenced in a study of CD8 T cells in ankylosing spondylitis. A single record per CDR3 protein comes from TCRdb applying MiXCR to the 5' RACE reads. The sample yields approximately 200,000 distinct CDR3 sequences, around 13% seen once. The specimen was blood, either unsorted or a sorted T cell fraction (not recorded which). The source is a male donor with ankylosing spondylitis or in good health (not recorded which).

The genes are TRBV7-8 and TRBJ2-7; TRBD2 matches 7 bases. Per germline, CDR1 SGHVS and CDR2 FQNEAQ. Trimming cost V 1 base and J 3 bases; bases outside gene matches: 9. The CDR3 has 16 residues. The CDR3 here is CASSLGPSGKDYEQYF. The CDR3 region has the DNA TGTGCCAGCAGCTTAGGGCCTAGCGGTAAAGACTACGAGCAGTACTTC.

This clonotype was counted only a few times. The gene calls are TRBV13 and TRBJ2-1; 8 nucleotides match TRBD1. The CDR3 is 15 amino acids. V trimming: 5 bases; J trimming: 0 bases; junction bases outside the gene matches: 3. Looked up from germline, CDR1 is PRHDT and CDR2 is FYEKMQ (reference sequence). The DNA of the CDR3 is TGTGCCAGCAGCCCAGACAGGGGCTCCTACAATGAGCAGTTCTTC. It encodes CASSPDRGSYNEQFF. The whole variable domain, remainder taken from reference TRBV13 and TRBJ2-1, is AAGVIQSPRHLIKEKRETATLKCYPIPRHDTVYWYQQGPGQDPQFLISFYEKMQSDKGSIPDRFSAQQFSDYHSELNMSSLELGDSALYFCASSPDRGSYNEQFFGPGTRLTVL.

There are many counts of this clonotype. This sequence joins TRBV12-3 or TRBV12-4 and TRBJ2-2; D perhaps matches TRBD2 (6 bases). The CDR3 loop spans 12 amino acids. V gave up 6 bases and J gave up 7 bases, with 9 bases separating them. The CDR3 DNA is TGTGCCAGCAGGAACGGGGGCGGGGAGCTGTTTTTT. It codes for CASRNGGGELFF.

Only a few counts were recorded for this clonotype. This chain uses TRBV27 with TRBJ1-5, with D possibly TRBD1 on 5 matching bases. V was pared by 4 bases and J by 0 bases, with 16 bases between. CDR1 is MNHEY, CDR2 SMNVEV, per germline (reference sequence). The CDR3 is made up of 17 amino acids. The CDR3 loop is CASSSRQGPYSNQPQHF. The CDR3 DNA reads TGTGCCAGCAGTTCACGCCAGGGCCCTTATAGCAATCAGCCCCAGCATTTT.

This clonotype was detected a few times. The genes are TRBV5-5 and TRBJ2-7; no firm D call. From germline, CDR1 is SGHKS and CDR2 YYEKEE (reference sequence). V dropped 2 bases and J dropped 7 bases, with 16 bases sitting between them. This CDR3 contains 14 residues. CDR3 sequence (DNA): TGTGCCAGCAGCTTAGGCGACGGACCTGGGGAGCAGTACTTC. It encodes CASSLGDGPGEQYF.

This sequence joins TRBV6-1 and TRBJ2-1; 9 nucleotides line up with TRBD1. The CDR3 runs 15 residues. Trimming took 5 bases from V and 7 from J; bases not matched to a gene: 9. The germline V gene has CDR1 MNHNS and CDR2 SASEGT. The CDR3 DNA reads TGTGCCAGCAGTCCAACTTGGGACAGGGAGAATGAGCAGTTCTTC. Its protein product is CASSPTWDRENEQFF.

This clonotype came up once. The chain is built from TRBV18 and TRBJ2-7; D could derive from TRBD1 or TRBD2 (5 bases each). V dropped 5 bases and J dropped 2 bases, with 13 bases sitting between them. The CDR3 has 14 residues. CDR1 and CDR2 (germline): KGHSH, LQKENI. CDR3 nucleotide sequence: TGTGCCAGCTCAAGAGGGGCAGGACCCTACGAGCAGTACTTC. Its translation: CASSRGAGPYEQYF.

V usage is TRBV7-9 and J usage is TRBJ1-2; 10 positions agree with TRBD1. V shed 5 bases, J shed 2 bases, and the junction held 8 bases outside the gene matches. Germline-derived CDR1 and CDR2 are SEHNR and FQNEAQ (reference sequence). The CDR3 extends over 16 amino acids. CDR3 sequence: CASSPPRQGANYGYTF. CDR3 bases: TGTGCCAGCAGCCCACCCCGACAGGGGGCGAACTATGGCTACACCTTC.

This clonotype came up a few times. The V call is TRBV20-1, the J call TRBJ1-2; D not resolved. Trimming stripped 3 bases from V and 4 bases from J, with 12 bases between. This CDR3 has 13 amino acids. CDR1 and CDR2 from the germline V gene are DFQATT and SNEGSKA (reference sequence). CDR3: CSARGIGFYGYTF. For the CDR3, the DNA is TGCAGTGCTAGGGGGATCGGGTTCTATGGCTACACCTTC.

The chain uses TRBV11-2 and TRBJ1-2; maybe TRBD1 (5 bases). Germline loops: CDR1 SGHAT, CDR2 FQNNGV. The V end was cut by 0 bases, the J end by 2 bases, with 10 bases between. The CDR3 is 15 residues long. In DNA form, the CDR3 reads TGTGCCAGCAGCTTAGAGGGGCAGCCGAACTATGGCTACACCTTC. Translation gives CASSLEGQPNYGYTF.

This chain joins TRBV7-9 and TRBJ2-7; D perhaps matches TRBD2 (6 bases). Trimming stripped 1 base from V and 0 bases from J, with 10 bases between. The germline CDR1 and CDR2 sequences are SEHNR and FQNEAQ (reference sequence). The CDR3 loop spans 15 amino acids. The CDR3 bases are TGTGCCAGCAGCTTAGGACTGGACTACTCCTACGAGCAGTACTTC. Translating it yields CASSLGLDYSYEQYF.

This clonotype was detected only once. This chain links TRBV12-3 or TRBV12-4 with TRBJ2-1; TRBD1 might be the D (6 bases). Trimming cost V 5 bases and J 2 bases, with 16 bases left between them. The CDR3 covers 16 residues. For the CDR3, the DNA is TGTGCCAGCAGTCCGAGGACAGCTAGCCCCTACAATGAGCAGTTCTTC. Protein: CASSPRTASPYNEQFF.

In its sample, this clonotype ranks as medium-sized. CDR3: CASSPRAVHPRAYEQYF. In nucleotides, the CDR3 is TGCGCCAGCAGTCCCAGGGCAGTTCATCCGAGGGCCTACGAGCAGTACTTC. The V call is TRBV4-1, the J call TRBJ2-7; D assignment may be TRBD1 or TRBD2 (5 bases each). V gave up 6 bases and J gave up 2 bases, with 23 bases separating them. CDR3 length: 17 residues. CDR1 is MGHRA, CDR2 YSYEKL, per germline.

This clonotype showed up many times. The V and J genes are TRBV12-3 or TRBV12-4 and TRBJ2-7; D remains ambiguous. The CDR3 totals 14 residues. Trimming shortened V by 5 bases and J by 0 bases, and 11 bases separated the two germline ends. The CDR3 spells CASSPNRLSYEQYF. In DNA form, the CDR3 reads TGTGCCAGCAGTCCCAACCGACTCTCCTACGAGCAGTACTTC.

This clonotype was observed a handful of times. This chain uses TRBV29-1 with TRBJ2-7; the D call may be TRBD1 or TRBD2 (6 bases each). The CDR3 spans 11 residues. The germline CDR1 and CDR2 sequences are SQVTM and ANQGSEA. With 6 bases removed from V and 2 bases from J, the gap between germline ends came to 8 bases. CDR3 coding DNA: TGCAGCGTGGGGGGCCCCTACGAGCAGTACTTC. This gives the protein CSVGGPYEQYF.

The genes are TRBV4-1 and TRBJ2-7; 7 bases are shared with TRBD2. CDR3 length equals 15 residues. The V and J ends lost 1 base and 0 bases, in that order; junction bases with no gene match: 3. Germline V gene sequence: CDR1 MGHRA, CDR2 YSYEKL. The CDR3 DNA reads TGCGCCAGCAGCCAAGCAGCGGGGTTCTCCTACGAGCAGTACTTC. This sequence encodes CASSQAAGFSYEQYF.

The rearrangement links TRBV30 to TRBJ2-5; a possible D gene is TRBD1 (6 bases). V was pared by 5 bases and J by 4 bases, with 8 bases between. The CDR3 runs 11 residues. Germline loops: CDR1 GTSNPN, CDR2 SVGIG (reference sequence). CDR3 bases: TGTGCCTGGGAAGGGGGAGAGACCCAGTACTTC. Amino acids: CAWEGGETQYF.

CDR3 amino acids: CASSSRTGGRSGANVLTF. DNA of the CDR3: TGTGCCAGCAGCTCACGGACAGGGGGACGCTCTGGGGCCAACGTCCTGACTTTC. V and J are TRBV11-2 and TRBJ2-6; TRBD1 matches at 10 bases. Trimming cost V 4 bases and J 0 bases; bases outside gene matches: 6. This CDR3 is built from 18 residues. In germline, CDR1 is SGHAT, CDR2 FQNNGV.

This chain joins TRBV4-3 and TRBJ1-5; tentative D call: TRBD1 (5 bases). V was trimmed by 0 bases and J by 7 bases, leaving 13 bases between them. Germline V CDR1 and CDR2: LGHNA, YSLEER. There are 15 residues in the CDR3. The CDR3 is CASSQDGAGLQPQHF. In nucleotides, the CDR3 is TGCGCCAGCAGCCAAGATGGGGCGGGGTTGCAGCCCCAGCATTTT.

This clonotype has just a few counts. This chain uses TRBV6-5 with TRBJ2-5, with D possibly matching TRBD2 (5 bases). Germline CDR1 is MNHEY and CDR2 is SVGAGI. The CDR3 totals 14 residues. Trimming removed 2 bases from V and 1 base from J, with 8 bases in between. As DNA, the CDR3 is TGTGCCAGCAGTTACGAGGGCGGCCAAGAGACCCAGTACTTC. This codes for CASSYEGGQETQYF.

The V gene is TRBV10-3, the J gene TRBJ2-4; D perhaps matches TRBD1 (5 bases). V was trimmed by 3 bases and J by 8 bases, leaving 17 bases between them. The CDR3 contains 15 residues. CDR1 and CDR2 (germline): ENHRY, SYGVKD. The CDR3 region is CAISDYDSRMDIQYF. The CDR3 DNA reads as TGTGCCATCAGTGACTATGACAGCCGTATGGACATTCAGTACTTC.

This clonotype turned up a few times. The J gene is TRBJ2-7, the V gene TRBV4-1; D unresolved. This CDR3 is 14 amino acids long. CDR1 is MGHRA, CDR2 YSYEKL, per germline. V was trimmed by 1 base and J by 7 bases, leaving 14 bases between them. In DNA form, the CDR3 reads TGCGCCAGCAGCCAAGTCAGGCCGTCCCAAGAGCAGTACTTC. It yields the protein CASSQVRPSQEQYF.

This clonotype was recorded at least ten times. The chain links TRBV7-6 to TRBJ1-1, with TRBD1 matching 7 bases. The CDR3 contains 15 residues. CDR1 and CDR2 (germline): SGHVS, FNYEAQ. The J segment lost 0 bases and the V segment lost 5 bases, leaving 6 bases of the junction unmatched. In DNA, the CDR3 is TGTGCCAGCAGCCCCCGACAGGGACTGAACACTGAAGCTTTCTTT. Its protein is CASSPRQGLNTEAFF.

Only a few counts were recorded for this clonotype. This chain links TRBV6-1 with TRBJ2-1, with 9 bases identical to TRBD2. The CDR3 has 18 residues. CDR1 is MNHNS, CDR2 SASEGT, per germline. The J segment lost 4 bases and the V segment lost 6 bases, leaving 16 bases of the junction unmatched. The CDR3 DNA is TGTGCCAGCAGCCCCCAGGGCCCTAGCGGGATGGGGTACAATGAGCAGTTCTTC. It is translated as CASSPQGPSGMGYNEQFF.

This clonotype has only a few counts. This chain joins TRBV6-1 and TRBJ2-7; D is possibly TRBD2 (6 bases). Germline V lookup: CDR1 MNHNS, CDR2 SASEGT. Trimming removed 6 bases from V and 4 bases from J, with 25 bases in between. The CDR3 loop spans 17 amino acids. CDR3 protein: CASSQFLASGFTYEQYF. For the CDR3, the DNA is TGTGCCAGCAGCCAGTTTCTGGCCAGCGGGTTTACTTACGAGCAGTACTTC.

This rearrangement joins TRBV12-3 or TRBV12-4 to TRBJ2-3; 12 bases align to TRBD2. CDR3 length equals 18 residues. J lost 1 base, V lost 6 bases, and 11 bases had no gene match. Here the CDR3 reads CASRPSGGAEVRTDTQYF. Written as DNA, the CDR3 is TGTGCCAGCAGACCTAGCGGGGGGGCCGAGGTTCGCACAGATACGCAGTATTTT.

The rearrangement joins TRBV7-2 to TRBJ2-3; no definite D call. Trimming removed 8 bases at V and 3 bases at J, with 15 bases between. Germline CDR1 SGHTA, CDR2 FQGNSA. The CDR3 is 14 residues long. CDR3 nucleotide sequence: TGTGCCAGCGGTCCTTTAGATGCGACAGATACGCAGTATTTT. It translates to CASGPLDATDTQYF.

This clonotype was observed many times. J is TRBJ1-1 and V is TRBV20-1; a weak D match, TRBD1 (6 bases). CDR3 length: 17 amino acids. The germline V gene has CDR1 DFQATT and CDR2 SNEGSKA (reference sequence). Trimming removed 0 bases from V and 1 base from J, with 18 bases in between. The CDR3 DNA sequence: TGCAGTGCTAGAGATTGGTATGCAGGGGAGGGGAACACTGAAGCTTTCTTT. Residues: CSARDWYAGEGNTEAFF.

The chain combines TRBV29-1 with TRBJ2-7; 8 nucleotides align to TRBD1. This CDR3 spans 14 amino acids. V lost 0 bases, J lost 6 bases, and 7 bases stayed unmatched. The germline V gene encodes CDR1 SQVTM and CDR2 ANQGSEA. The chain's CDR3 is CSVEEYGQGTEQYF. The CDR3, as DNA: TGCAGCGTTGAAGAGTACGGACAGGGAACCGAGCAGTACTTC.

CDR3 loop: CAISELVAGGDSPLHF. CDR3 sequence (DNA): TGTGCCATCAGTGAGCTCGTGGCTGGGGGCGATTCACCCCTCCACTTT. The chain is built from TRBV10-3 and TRBJ1-6; D may be TRBD1 (6 bases). This CDR3 region has 16 residues. The germline V gene encodes CDR1 ENHRY and CDR2 SYGVKD. V lost 2 bases, J lost 8 bases, and 16 bases lay in between.

The chain employs TRBV27 and TRBJ2-3; D is uncertain. V gave up 6 bases and J gave up 0 bases, with 16 bases separating them. The length of the CDR3 is 16 residues. The V gene's germline CDR1 is MNHEY and CDR2 SMNVEV (reference sequence). The CDR3, as DNA: TGTGCCAGCAGAGGGTGGGTGTCAACTAGCACAGATACGCAGTATTTT. Encoded protein: CASRGWVSTSTDTQYF.